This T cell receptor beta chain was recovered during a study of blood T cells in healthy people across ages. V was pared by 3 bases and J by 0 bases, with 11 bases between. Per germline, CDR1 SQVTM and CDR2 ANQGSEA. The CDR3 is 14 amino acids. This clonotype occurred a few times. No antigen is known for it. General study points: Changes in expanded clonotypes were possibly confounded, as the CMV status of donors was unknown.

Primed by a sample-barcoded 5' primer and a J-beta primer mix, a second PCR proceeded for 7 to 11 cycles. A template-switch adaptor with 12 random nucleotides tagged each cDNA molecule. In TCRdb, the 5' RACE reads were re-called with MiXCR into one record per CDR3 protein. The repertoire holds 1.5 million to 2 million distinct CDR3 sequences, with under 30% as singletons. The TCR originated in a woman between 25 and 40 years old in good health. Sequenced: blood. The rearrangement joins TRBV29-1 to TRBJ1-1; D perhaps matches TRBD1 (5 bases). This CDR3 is CSVDKGLVNTEAFF. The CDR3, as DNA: TGCAGCGTTGACAAGGGGCTTGTGAACACTGAAGCTTTCTTT.